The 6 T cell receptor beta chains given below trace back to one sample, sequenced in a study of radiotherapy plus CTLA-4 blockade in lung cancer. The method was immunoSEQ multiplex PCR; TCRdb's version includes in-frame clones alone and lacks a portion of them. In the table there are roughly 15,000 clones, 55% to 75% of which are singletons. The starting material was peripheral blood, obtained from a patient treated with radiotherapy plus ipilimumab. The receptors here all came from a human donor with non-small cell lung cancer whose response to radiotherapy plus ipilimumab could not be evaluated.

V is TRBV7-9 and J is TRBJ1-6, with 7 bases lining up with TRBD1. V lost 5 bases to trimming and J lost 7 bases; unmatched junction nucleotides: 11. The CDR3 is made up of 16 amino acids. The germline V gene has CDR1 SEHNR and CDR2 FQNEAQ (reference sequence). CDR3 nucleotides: TGTGCCAGCAGCGGAGGCCTGGGACAGATCAATTCACCCCTCCACTTT. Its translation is CASSGGLGQINSPLHF. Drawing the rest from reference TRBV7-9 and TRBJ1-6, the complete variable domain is DTGVSQNPRHKITKRGQNVTFRCDPISEHNRLYWYRQTLGQGPEFLTYFQNEAQLEKSRLLSDRFSAERPKGSFSTLEIQRTEQGDSAMYLCASSGGLGQINSPLHFGNGTRLTVT.

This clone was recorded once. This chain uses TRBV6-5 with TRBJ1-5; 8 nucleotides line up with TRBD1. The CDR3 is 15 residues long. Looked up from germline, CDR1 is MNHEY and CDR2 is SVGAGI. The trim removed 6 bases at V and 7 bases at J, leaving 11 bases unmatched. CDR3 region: CASSSSRGRGQPQHF. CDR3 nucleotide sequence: TGTGCCAGCAGCTCAAGCAGGGGGCGAGGCCAGCCCCAGCATTTT.

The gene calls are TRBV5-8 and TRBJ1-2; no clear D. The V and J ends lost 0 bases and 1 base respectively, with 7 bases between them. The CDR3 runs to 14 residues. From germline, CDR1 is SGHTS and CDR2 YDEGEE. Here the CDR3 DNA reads TGTGCCAGCAGCTTGGATGGCAGTAACTATGGCTACACCTTC. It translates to CASSLDGSNYGYTF.

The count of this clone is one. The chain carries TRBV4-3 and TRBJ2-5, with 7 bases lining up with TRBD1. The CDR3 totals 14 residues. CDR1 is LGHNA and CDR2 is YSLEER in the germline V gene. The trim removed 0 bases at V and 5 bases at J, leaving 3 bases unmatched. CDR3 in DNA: TGCGCCAGCAGCCAAGAACAGGGGAGCGAGACCCAGTACTTC. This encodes CASSQEQGSETQYF.

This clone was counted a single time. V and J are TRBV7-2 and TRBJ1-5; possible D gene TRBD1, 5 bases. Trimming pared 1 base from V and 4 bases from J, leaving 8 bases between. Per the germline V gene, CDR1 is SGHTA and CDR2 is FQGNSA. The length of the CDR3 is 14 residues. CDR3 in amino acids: CASSLVKGNQPQHF. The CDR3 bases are TGTGCCAGCAGCTTAGTTAAGGGGAATCAGCCCCAGCATTTT.

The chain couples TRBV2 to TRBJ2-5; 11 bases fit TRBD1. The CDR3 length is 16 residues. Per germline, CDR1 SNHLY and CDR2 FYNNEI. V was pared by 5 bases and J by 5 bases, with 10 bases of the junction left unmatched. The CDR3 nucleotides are TGTGCCAGCAGTTCGGGACAGGGGGACAACCGGGAGACCCAGTACTTC. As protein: CASSSGQGDNRETQYF.